This T cell receptor beta chain was sequenced during a study of T cells in Graves' hyperthyroidism and ophthalmopathy. Germline V gives CDR1 LNHDA, CDR2 SQIVND (reference sequence). Trimming shortened V by 5 bases and J by 4 bases, and 14 bases separated the two germline ends. This CDR3 has 14 amino acids. TCR beta CDR3 region amplification was performed from RNA transcripts. TCR CDR3 underwent first-round RT-PCR with the HTBI primer set. TCRdb reprocessed the multiplex PCR reads with MiXCR, giving one entry per CDR3 protein. This sample has approximately 560,000 distinct CDR3 sequences, with just over 45% found just once. Thyroid ultrasound, orbital computed tomography, clinical symptoms, and serum thyroxine and TRAb underpinned diagnoses. This clonotype was seen a handful of times. Its cognate antigen is unknown. Study results and limitations: Researchers found most expanded thyroid clonotypes above 0.001 in blood as well.

The chain joins TRBV19 to TRBJ1-2, with D perhaps TRBD1 (6 bases). This sequence originates from a woman between 18 and 29 years old with Graves' hyperthyroidism. Input material: peripheral blood or thyroid tissue (not recorded which). The CDR3 DNA reads TGTGCCAGTAGTTCTCAGACAGGCGTCTATGGCTACACCTTC. It codes for CASSSQTGVYGYTF.